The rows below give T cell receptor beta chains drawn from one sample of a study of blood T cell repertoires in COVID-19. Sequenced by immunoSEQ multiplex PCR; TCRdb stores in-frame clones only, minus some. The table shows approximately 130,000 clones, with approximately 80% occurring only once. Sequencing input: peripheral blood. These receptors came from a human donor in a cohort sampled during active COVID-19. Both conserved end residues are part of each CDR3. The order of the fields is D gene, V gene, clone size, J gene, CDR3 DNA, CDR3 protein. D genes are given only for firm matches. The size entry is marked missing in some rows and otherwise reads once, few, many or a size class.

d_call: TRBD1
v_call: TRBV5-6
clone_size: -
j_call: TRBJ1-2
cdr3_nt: TGTGCCAGCAGCGCCGGGACAGGAGGCTTCGGAAACTATGGCTACACCTTC
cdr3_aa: CASSAGTGGFGNYGYTF

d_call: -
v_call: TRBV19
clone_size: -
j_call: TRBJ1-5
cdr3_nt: TGTGCCAGTAGTATCTTGACTTGGTCCAATCAGCCCCAGCATTTT
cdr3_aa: CASSILTWSNQPQHF

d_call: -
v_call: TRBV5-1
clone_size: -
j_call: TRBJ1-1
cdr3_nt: TGCGCCAGCAGCCTCCCGGGAACGATTAACACTGAAGCTTTCTTT
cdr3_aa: CASSLPGTINTEAFF

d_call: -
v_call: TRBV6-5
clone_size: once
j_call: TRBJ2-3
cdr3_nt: TGTGCCAGCAGTTATCGAGGGAGTGCCGGGGATACGCAGTATTTT
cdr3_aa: CASSYRGSAGDTQYF

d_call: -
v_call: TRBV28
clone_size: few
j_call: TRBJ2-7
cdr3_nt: TGTGCCAGCAGTTTTCTATCGGTTGGAGAACAGTACTTC
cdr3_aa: CASSFLSVGEQYF

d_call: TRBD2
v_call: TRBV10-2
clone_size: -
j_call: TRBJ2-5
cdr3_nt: TGCGCCAGCAGTGATGCAGCGGGGGGGCCGGAGACCCAGTACTTC
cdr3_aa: CASSDAAGGPETQYF

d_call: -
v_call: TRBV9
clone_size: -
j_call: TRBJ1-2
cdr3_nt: TGTGCCAGCAGCGTAGTGGAGGGTTCTGGCTACACCTTC
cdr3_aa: CASSVVEGSGYTF

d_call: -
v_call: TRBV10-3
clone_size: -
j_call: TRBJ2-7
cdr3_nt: TGTGCCATCAGCCGCCTCCTCCTCGGAGCCTACGAGCAGTACTTC
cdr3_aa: CAISRLLLGAYEQYF

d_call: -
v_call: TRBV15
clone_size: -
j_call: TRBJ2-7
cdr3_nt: TGTGCCACCAGCAGAGATCTGGGAGTCGCCGCTGAGCAGTACTTC
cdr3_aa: CATSRDLGVAAEQYF

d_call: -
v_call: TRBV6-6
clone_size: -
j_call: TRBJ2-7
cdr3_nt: TGTGCCAGCACCCTCGACAGTTCATCCTACGAGCAGTACTTC
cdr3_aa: CASTLDSSSYEQYF

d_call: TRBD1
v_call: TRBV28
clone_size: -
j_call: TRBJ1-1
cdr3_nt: TGTGCCAGCGGATACACAGGGGTTACTGAAGCTTTCTTT
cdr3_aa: CASGYTGVTEAFF

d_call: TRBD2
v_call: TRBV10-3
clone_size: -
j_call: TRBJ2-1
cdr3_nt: TGTGCCACGATCCCGACTAGCGGGAGAAGTAATGAGCAGTTCTTC
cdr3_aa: CATIPTSGRSNEQFF

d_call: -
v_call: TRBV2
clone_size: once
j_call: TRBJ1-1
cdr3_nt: TGTGCCAGCAGGAGACTCGCAAGCGGGACTGAAGCTTTCTTT
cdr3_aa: CASRRLASGTEAFF

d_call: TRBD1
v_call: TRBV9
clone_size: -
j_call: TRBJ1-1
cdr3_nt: TGTGCCAGCAGCACGGGGACAGGGGCCCTCGACACTGAAGCTTTCTTT
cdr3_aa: CASSTGTGALDTEAFF

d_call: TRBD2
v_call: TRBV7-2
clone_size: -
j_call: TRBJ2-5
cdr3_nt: TGTGCCAGCAGCGGGACTAGCGGGAGCGGGAGGGAGACCCAGTACTTC
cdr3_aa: CASSGTSGSGRETQYF

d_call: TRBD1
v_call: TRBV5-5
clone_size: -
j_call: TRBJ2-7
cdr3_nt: TGTGCCAGCAGCCCGGACAGGGGATTTGGCGAGCAGTACTTC
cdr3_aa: CASSPDRGFGEQYF

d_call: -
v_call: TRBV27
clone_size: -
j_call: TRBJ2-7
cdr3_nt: TGTGCCAGCAGCCCAACCTACGAGCAGTACTTC
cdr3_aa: CASSPTYEQYF

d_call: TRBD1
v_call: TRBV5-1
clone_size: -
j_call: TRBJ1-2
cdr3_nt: TGCGCCAGCAGAGGGACAGCTAACTATGGCTACACCTTC
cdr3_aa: CASRGTANYGYTF

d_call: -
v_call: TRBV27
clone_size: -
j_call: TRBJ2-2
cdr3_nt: TGTGCCAGCAGTTTAGACATGGGCACCGGGGAGCTGTTTTTT
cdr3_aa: CASSLDMGTGELFF

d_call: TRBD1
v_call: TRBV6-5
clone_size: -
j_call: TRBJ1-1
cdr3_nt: TGTGCCAGCAGTTACTCGCGGACAGGAAAAGCTTTCTTT
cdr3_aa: CASSYSRTGKAFF

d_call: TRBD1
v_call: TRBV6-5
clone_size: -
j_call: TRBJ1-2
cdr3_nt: TGTGCCAGCAGTTACGGGGGACAGGGGGCCTATGGCTACACCTTC
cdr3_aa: CASSYGGQGAYGYTF

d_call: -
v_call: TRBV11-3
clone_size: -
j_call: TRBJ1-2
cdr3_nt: TGTGCCAGCAGCTTTGGCCTCTACTATGGCTACACCTTC
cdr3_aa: CASSFGLYYGYTF

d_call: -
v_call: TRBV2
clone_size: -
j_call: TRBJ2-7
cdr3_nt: TGTGCCAGCAGTGGAACGGGAGAAAGGGACGAGCAGTACTTC
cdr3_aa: CASSGTGERDEQYF

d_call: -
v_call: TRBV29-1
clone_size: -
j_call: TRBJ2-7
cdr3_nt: TGCAGCGTTGAACAGGAAAGGCCCTACGAGCAGTACTTC
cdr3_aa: CSVEQERPYEQYF

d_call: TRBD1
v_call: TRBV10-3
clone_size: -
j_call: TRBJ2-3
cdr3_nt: TGTGCCATCAGTGAAAATATCGAGGGGGCGGTGGGAGATACGCAGTATTTT
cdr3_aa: CAISENIEGAVGDTQYF

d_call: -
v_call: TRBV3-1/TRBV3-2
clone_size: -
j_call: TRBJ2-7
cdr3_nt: TGTGCCAGCAGCCAAGCTGTGGGCTCTGTATCCTACGAGCAGTACTTC
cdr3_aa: CASSQAVGSVSYEQYF

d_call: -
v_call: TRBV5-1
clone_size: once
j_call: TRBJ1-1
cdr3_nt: TGCGCCAGCAGTGTAGGGAGGGGCACTGAAGCTTTCTTT
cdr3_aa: CASSVGRGTEAFF